The clone carrying this T cell receptor beta chain was observed a few times. Original methodology: Reference gene primers were amplified, and this amplification served to estimate nucleated cell counts. Only in-frame clones appear in the TCRdb table, and some are missing; sequencing was by immunoSEQ multiplex PCR. V, J and clone size are taken as reported in that table, and D and trimming were inferred from the DNA itself. The sample has under 7,000 clones, around nine tenths seen once; the top ten hold about a sixth. V dropped 7 bases and J dropped 3 bases, with 17 bases sitting between them. Germline CDR1 and CDR2: SGHDT and YYEEEE. The CDR3 contains 16 residues. This entry belongs to a study of blood T cell repertoires in COVID-19. As for the study in general: The origin of the acute and convalescent COVID-19 samples was the United States, Italy and Spain.

Sequencing used peripheral blood. The receptor was derived from a human donor in a cohort sampled during active COVID-19. The gene calls are TRBV5-6 and TRBJ1-6; D not certain. This CDR3 reads CASFRRWPFYNSPLHF. The CDR3 DNA sequence: TGTGCCAGCTTCCGCCGATGGCCTTTCTATAATTCACCCCTCCACTTT.